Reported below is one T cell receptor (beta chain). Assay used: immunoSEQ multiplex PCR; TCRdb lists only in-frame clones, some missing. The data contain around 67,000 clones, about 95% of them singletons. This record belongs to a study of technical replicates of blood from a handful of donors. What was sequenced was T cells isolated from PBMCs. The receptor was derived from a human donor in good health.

The CDR3 DNA sequence: TGTGCCTCAAAACTTTTGAGGGTAGGGACAGATACGCAGTATTTT. Translated: CASKLLRVGTDTQYF. The J gene is TRBJ2-3, the V gene TRBV7-9; D may be TRBD2 (5 bases). Germline V gives CDR1 SEHNR, CDR2 FQNEAQ (reference sequence). V was shortened by 11 bases and J by 3 bases, with 21 bases between the two germline ends. This CDR3 is built from 15 residues.